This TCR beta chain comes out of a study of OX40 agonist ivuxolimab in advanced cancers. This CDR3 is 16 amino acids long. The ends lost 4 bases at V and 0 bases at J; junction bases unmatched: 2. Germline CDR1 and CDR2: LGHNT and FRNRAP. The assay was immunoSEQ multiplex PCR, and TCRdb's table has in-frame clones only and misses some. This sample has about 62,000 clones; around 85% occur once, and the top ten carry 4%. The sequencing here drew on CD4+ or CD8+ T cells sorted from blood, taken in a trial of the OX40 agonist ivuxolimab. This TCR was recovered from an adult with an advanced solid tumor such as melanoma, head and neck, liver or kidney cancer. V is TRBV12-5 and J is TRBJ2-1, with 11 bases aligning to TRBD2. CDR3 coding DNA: TGTGCTAGTGGTTCCGGGACTAGCGGCTCCTACAATGAGCAGTTCTTC. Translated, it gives CASGSGTSGSYNEQFF.